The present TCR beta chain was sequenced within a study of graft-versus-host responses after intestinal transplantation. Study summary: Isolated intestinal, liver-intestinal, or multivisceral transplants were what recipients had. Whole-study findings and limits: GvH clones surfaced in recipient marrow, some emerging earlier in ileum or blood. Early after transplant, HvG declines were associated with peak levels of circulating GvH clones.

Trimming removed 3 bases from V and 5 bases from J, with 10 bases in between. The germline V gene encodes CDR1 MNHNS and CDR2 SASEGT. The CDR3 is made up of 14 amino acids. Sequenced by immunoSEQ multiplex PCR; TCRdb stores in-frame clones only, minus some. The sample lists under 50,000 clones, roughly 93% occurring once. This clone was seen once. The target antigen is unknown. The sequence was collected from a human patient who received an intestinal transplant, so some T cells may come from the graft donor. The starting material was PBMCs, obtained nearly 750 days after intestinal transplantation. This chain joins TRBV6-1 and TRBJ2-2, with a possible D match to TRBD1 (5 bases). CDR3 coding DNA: TGTGCCAGCAGTGAGGGGCGGACGACCGGGGAGCTGTTTTTT. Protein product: CASSEGRTTGELFF.